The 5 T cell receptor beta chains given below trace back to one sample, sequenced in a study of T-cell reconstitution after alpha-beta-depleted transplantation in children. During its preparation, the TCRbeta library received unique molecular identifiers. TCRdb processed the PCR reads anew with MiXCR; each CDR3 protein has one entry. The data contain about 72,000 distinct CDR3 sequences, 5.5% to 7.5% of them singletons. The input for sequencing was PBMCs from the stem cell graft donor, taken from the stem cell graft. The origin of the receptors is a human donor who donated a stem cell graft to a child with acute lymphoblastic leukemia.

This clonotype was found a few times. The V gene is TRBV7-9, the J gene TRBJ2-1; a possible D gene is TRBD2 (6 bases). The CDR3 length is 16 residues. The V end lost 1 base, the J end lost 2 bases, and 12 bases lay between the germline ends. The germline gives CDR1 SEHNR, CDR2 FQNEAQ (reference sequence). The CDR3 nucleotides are TGTGCCAGCAGCTTAGAACTAGCTATACCCTACAATGAGCAGTTCTTC. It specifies CASSLELAIPYNEQFF. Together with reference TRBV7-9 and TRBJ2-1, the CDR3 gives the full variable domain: DTGVSQNPRHKITKRGQNVTFRCDPISEHNRLYWYRQTLGQGPEFLTYFQNEAQLEKSRLLSDRFSAERPKGSFSTLEIQRTEQGDSAMYLCASSLELAIPYNEQFFGPGTRLTVL.

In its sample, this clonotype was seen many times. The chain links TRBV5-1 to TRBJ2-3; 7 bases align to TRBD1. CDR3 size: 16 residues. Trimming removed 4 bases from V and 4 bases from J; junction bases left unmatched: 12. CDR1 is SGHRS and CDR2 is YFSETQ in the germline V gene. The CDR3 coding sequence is TGCGCCAGCAGCATGATGGGACAGACCTTTGCAGATACGCAGTATTTT. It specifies CASSMMGQTFADTQYF.

The CDR3 loop is CASKNQETQYF. The CDR3 DNA sequence: TGTGCCAGCAAGAACCAAGAGACCCAGTACTTC. The genes are TRBV2 and TRBJ2-5; D ambiguous. The CDR3 loop spans 11 amino acids. Germline V gene data show CDR1 as SNHLY and CDR2 as FYNNEI. V lost 7 bases and J 0 bases, leaving 3 bases between the germline ends.

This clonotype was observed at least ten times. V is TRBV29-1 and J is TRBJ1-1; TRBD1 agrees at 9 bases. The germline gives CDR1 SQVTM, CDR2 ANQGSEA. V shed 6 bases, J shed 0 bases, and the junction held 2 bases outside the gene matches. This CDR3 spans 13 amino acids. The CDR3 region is CSVGTGLNTEAFF. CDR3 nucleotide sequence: TGCAGCGTAGGGACAGGGTTGAACACTGAAGCTTTCTTT.

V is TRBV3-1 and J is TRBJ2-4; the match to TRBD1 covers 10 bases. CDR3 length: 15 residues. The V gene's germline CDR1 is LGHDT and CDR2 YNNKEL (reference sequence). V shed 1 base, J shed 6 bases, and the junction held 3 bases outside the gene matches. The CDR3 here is CASSQVGQGTNIQYF. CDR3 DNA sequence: TGTGCCAGCAGCCAAGTGGGACAGGGGACAAACATTCAGTACTTC.